This TCR beta chain was recorded in a study of blood T cell repertoires in COVID-19. Only in-frame clones appear in the TCRdb table, and some are missing; sequencing was by immunoSEQ multiplex PCR. There are hundreds of thousands of clones in the sample; roughly 83% occur only once, and about 8.9% lies in the top ten. CDR1 is SEHNR, CDR2 FQNEAQ, per germline (reference sequence). The V segment lost 5 bases and the J segment 4 bases; nucleotides outside the gene matches: 6. This CDR3 comprises 15 residues. The V and J genes are TRBV7-9 and TRBJ2-1; 9 bases are a match to TRBD2. This receptor was obtained from a man at least 80 years old with acute or convalescent COVID-19. Material: peripheral blood. This chain's CDR3 is CASSQPGLAYNEQFF. CDR3 sequence (DNA): TGTGCCAGCAGCCAGCCGGGACTAGCATACAATGAGCAGTTCTTC. The whole variable domain, filled in from reference TRBV7-9 and TRBJ2-1, reads DTGVSQNPRHKITKRGQNVTFRCDPISEHNRLYWYRQTLGQGPEFLTYFQNEAQLEKSRLLSDRFSAERPKGSFSTLEIQRTEQGDSAMYLCASSQPGLAYNEQFFGPGTRLTVL.